This entry lists 3 T cell receptor beta chains sequenced from one sample in a study of T-cell reconstitution after alpha-beta-depleted transplantation in children (dated by TCRdb to about 2016). Library generation was performed with PCR. Sequencing instrument: Illumina HiSeq 2500. To normalize quantification of the TCRbeta repertoire, the TCR libraries were built with molecular barcoding that relied on unique molecular identifiers. TCRdb reanalyzed the raw reads on its own, using fastp at Q25 for trimming and MiXCR for clone calling, and kept in-frame beta chains. Rows matching on CDR3 protein sequence are summarized as one entry with the most common DNA and genes. Here the sample has about 600,000 distinct CDR3 sequences; more than 20% occur a single time. The ten most abundant clones make up 14% of the sample. Reading the label with the study, this specimen's treatment or condition is: allogeneic hematopoietic cell transplantation with graft depleted of TCRalphabeta T cells and CD19 B cells.

Sequenced material: PBMCs, mostly from graft donor cells, taken 360 days after TCRalphabeta/CD19-depleted stem cell transplant. The receptors stem from a boy in the first two years of life who had a stem cell transplant for acute myeloid leukemia, so the T cells may come from the graft donor.

This clonotype was seen more than once but under ten times. The V call is TRBV6-1, the J call TRBJ2-1; 7 bases agree with TRBD2. The CDR3 loop spans 16 amino acids. Germline loops: CDR1 MNHNS, CDR2 SASEGT. V dropped 6 bases and J dropped 1; count of bases not matched to a gene: 9. CDR3 residues: CASSRLRTSSYNEQFF. CDR3 nucleotides: TGTGCCAGCAGCCGGCTCCGGACTAGTTCCTACAATGAGCAGTTCTTC.

The J gene is TRBJ2-4, the V gene TRBV7-9, with D maybe TRBD1 (5 bases). The CDR3 spans 16 residues. Germline V gene lookup returns CDR1 SEHNR and CDR2 FQNEAQ (reference sequence). The V end was cut by 2 bases, the J end by 1 base, with 12 bases between. Here the CDR3 DNA reads TGTGCCAGCAGCTTATGGGTCAGGGCGGCCAAAAACATTCAGTACTTC. Protein: CASSLWVRAAKNIQYF. Filled out from reference TRBV7-9 and TRBJ2-4, the complete variable domain reads DTGVSQNPRHKITKRGQNVTFRCDPISEHNRLYWYRQTLGQGPEFLTYFQNEAQLEKSRLLSDRFSAERPKGSFSTLEIQRTEQGDSAMYLCASSLWVRAAKNIQYFGAGTRLSVL.

A note on this clonotype: This may arise from a read error, as a much more abundant clone is one base away. This chain connects TRBV20-1 to TRBJ2-5; TRBD2 matches at 11 bases. Looked up from germline, CDR1 is DFQATT and CDR2 is SNEGSKA (reference sequence). The CDR3 runs to 14 residues. The CDR3 nucleotides read TGCAGTGCCGAACTAGCGGGGGCTCAAGAGAACCAGTACTTC. It specifies CSAELAGAQENQYF.